This T cell receptor beta chain was captured in a study of vaccination and CD4 T cells after COVID-19. CDR3 length equals 19 residues. The treatment is: approximately 9-day PBMC culture with coronavirus spike peptide pools or control peptides (ViraFEST assay). Sequencing of the DNA from cultured CD4+ T cells was carried out with the Oncomine TCR Beta short-read assay. TCRdb re-called the PCR reads through MiXCR, storing one row per CDR3 protein. The sample lists 9,000 to 15,000 distinct CDR3 sequences; about 45% were seen once. Notes on this clonotype: Its antigen is not identified.

The chain uses TRBV21-1 and TRBJ2-5; the table's D gene call, TRBD2, was not cross checked with the DNA. TRBV21-1 is deemed a pseudogene. The sequence derives from a human donor who had recovered from COVID-19. The sample consisted of CD4+ T cells from blood, cultured in vitro. The CDR3 coding sequence is TGTGCCAGCAGCAATACAGTCCGGGGACTAGCGGAGCGCCAAGAGACCCAGTACTTC. This gives the protein CASSNTVRGLAERQETQYF.